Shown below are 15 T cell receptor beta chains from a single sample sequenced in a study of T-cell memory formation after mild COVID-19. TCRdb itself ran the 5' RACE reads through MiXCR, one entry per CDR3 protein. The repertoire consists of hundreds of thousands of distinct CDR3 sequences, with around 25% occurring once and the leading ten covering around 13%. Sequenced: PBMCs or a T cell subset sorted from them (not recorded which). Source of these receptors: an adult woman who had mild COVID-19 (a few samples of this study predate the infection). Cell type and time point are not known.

The CDR3: CASSLVAGDYEQYF. DNA for the CDR3: TGTGCCAGCAGCTTAGTAGCGGGGGACTACGAGCAGTACTTC. The chain links TRBV11-2 to TRBJ2-7, with 9 bases that match TRBD2. The CDR3 loop spans 14 amino acids. From germline, CDR1 is SGHAT and CDR2 FQNNGV. The V and J ends lost 1 base and 3 bases, in that order; junction bases with no gene match: 1. Together with reference TRBV11-2 and TRBJ2-7, the CDR3 gives the full variable domain: EAGVAQSPRYKIIEKRQSVAFWCNPISGHATLYWYQQILGQGPKLLIQFQNNGVVDDSQLPKDRFSAERLKGVDSTLKIQPAKLEDSAVYLCASSLVAGDYEQYFGPGTRLTVT.

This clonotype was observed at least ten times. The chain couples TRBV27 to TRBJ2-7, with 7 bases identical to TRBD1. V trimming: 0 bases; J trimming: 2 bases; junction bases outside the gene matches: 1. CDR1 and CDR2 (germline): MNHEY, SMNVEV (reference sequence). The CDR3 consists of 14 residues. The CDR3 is CASSLSTGAYEQYF. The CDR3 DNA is TGTGCCAGCAGTTTATCTACAGGGGCCTACGAGCAGTACTTC.

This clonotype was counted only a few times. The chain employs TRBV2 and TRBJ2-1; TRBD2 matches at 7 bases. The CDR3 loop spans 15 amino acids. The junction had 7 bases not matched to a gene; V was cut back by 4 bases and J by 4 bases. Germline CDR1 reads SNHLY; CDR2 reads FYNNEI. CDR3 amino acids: CASSGGAGRYNEQFF. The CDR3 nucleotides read TGTGCCAGCAGTGGTGGAGCGGGGCGGTACAATGAGCAGTTCTTC. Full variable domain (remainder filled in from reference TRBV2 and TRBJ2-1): EPEVTQTPSHQVTQMGQEVILRCVPISNHLYFYWYRQILGQKVEFLVSFYNNEISEKSEIFDDQFSVERPDGSNFTLKIRSTKLEDSAMYFCASSGGAGRYNEQFFGPGTRLTVL.

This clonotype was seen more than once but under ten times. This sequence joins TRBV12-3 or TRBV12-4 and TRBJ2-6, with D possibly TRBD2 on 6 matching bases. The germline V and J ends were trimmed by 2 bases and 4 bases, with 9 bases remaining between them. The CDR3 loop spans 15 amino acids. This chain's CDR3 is CASSLSGVGANVLTF. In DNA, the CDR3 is TGTGCCAGCAGTTTATCGGGGGTCGGGGCCAACGTCCTGACTTTC.

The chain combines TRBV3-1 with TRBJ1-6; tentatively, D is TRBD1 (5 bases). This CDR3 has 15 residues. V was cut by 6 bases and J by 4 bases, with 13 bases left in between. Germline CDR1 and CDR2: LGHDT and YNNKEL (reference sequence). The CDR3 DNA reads TGTGCCAGCAGTCTGACAGTTTCTTATAATTCACCCCTCCACTTT. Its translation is CASSLTVSYNSPLHF. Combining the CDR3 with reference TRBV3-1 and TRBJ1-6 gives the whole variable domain DTAVSQTPKYLVTQMGNDKSIKCEQNLGHDTMYWYKQDSKKFLKIMFSYNNKELIINETVPNRFSPKSPDKAHLNLHINSLELGDSAVYFCASSLTVSYNSPLHFGNGTRLTVT.

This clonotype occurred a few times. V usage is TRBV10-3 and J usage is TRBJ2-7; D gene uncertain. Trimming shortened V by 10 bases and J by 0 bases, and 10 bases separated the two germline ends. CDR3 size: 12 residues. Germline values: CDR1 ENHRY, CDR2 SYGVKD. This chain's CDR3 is CASGPSSYEQYF. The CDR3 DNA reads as TGTGCCAGTGGGCCATCCTCCTACGAGCAGTACTTC.

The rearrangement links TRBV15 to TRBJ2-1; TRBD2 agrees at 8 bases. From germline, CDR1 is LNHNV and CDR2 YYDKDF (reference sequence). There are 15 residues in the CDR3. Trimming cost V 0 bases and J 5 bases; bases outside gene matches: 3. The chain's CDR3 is CATSRDPAGDNEQFF. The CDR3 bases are TGTGCCACCAGCAGAGATCCAGCGGGGGACAATGAGCAGTTCTTC.

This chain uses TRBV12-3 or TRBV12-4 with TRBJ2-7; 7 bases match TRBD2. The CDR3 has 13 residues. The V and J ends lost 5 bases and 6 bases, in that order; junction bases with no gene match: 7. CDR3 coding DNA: TGTGCCAGCAGTCGGGACTACGGGGGCGAGCAGTACTTC. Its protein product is CASSRDYGGEQYF.

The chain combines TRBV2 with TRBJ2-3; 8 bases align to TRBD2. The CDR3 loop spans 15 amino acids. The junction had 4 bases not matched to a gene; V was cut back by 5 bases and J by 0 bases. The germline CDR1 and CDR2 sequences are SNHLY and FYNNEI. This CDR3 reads CASSIGLASTDTQYF. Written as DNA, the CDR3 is TGTGCCAGCAGTATCGGACTAGCTAGCACAGATACGCAGTATTTT.

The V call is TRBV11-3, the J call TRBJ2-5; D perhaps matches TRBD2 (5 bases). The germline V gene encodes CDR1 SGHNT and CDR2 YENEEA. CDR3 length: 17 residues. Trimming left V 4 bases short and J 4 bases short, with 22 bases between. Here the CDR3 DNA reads TGTGCCAGCAGCTCAACCTGGCGGGTGGGCGGCTCAGAGACCCAGTACTTC. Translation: CASSSTWRVGGSETQYF.

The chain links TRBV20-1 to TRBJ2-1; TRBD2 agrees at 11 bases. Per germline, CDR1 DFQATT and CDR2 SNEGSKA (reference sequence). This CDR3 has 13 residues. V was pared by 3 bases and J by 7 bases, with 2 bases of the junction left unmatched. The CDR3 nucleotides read TGCAGTGCTAGGGGACTAGCGGCGAATGAGCAGTTCTTC. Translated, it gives CSARGLAANEQFF.

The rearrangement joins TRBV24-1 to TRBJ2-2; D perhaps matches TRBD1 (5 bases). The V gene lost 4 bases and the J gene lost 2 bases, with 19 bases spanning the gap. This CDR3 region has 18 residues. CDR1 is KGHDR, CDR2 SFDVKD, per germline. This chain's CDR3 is CATSDPDRSVGNTGELFF. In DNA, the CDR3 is TGTGCCACCAGTGACCCTGACAGAAGCGTAGGTAACACCGGGGAGCTGTTTTTT.

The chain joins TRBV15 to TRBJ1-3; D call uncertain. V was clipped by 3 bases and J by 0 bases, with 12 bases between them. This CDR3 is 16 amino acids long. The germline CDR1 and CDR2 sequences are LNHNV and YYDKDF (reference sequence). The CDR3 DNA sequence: TGTGCCACCAGCAGGACCCGCAGCATCTCTGGAAACACCATATATTTT. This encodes CATSRTRSISGNTIYF. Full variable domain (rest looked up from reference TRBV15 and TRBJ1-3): DAMVIQNPRYQVTQFGKPVTLSCSQTLNHNVMYWYQQKSSQAPKLLFHYYDKDFNNEADTPDNFQSRRPNTSFCFLDIRSPGLGDTAMYLCATSRTRSISGNTIYFGEGSWLTVV.

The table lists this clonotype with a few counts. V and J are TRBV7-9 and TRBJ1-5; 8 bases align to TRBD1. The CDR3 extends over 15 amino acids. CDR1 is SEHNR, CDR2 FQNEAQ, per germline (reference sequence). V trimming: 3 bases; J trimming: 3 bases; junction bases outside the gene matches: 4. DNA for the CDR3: TGTGCCAGCAGCTTCGACAGGGGTCCCAATCAGCCCCAGCATTTT. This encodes CASSFDRGPNQPQHF.

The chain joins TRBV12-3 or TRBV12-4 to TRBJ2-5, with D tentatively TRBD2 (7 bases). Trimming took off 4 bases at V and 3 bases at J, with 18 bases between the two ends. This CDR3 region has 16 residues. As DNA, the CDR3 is TGTGCCAGCAGTTCCTGGGGAGGGGGGCTGAAAGAGACCCAGTACTTC. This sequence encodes CASSSWGGGLKETQYF.